The sample holds one count of the clone carrying this T cell receptor beta chain. Autoimmune disease history or systemic immunosuppression excluded patients. The repertoire was sequenced with immunoSEQ multiplex PCR; TCRdb's copy has only in-frame clones and lacks some. This sample yields roughly 33,000 clones, of which over 60% are seen a single time; roughly 18% belongs to the top ten. V lost 8 bases and J lost 2, with 13 bases in between. This CDR3 region has 14 residues. Germline CDR1 reads MDHEN; CDR2 reads SYDVKM. These data come from a study of OX40 agonist ivuxolimab in advanced cancers. This sample comprised CD4+ or CD8+ T cells sorted from blood, obtained in a trial of the OX40 agonist ivuxolimab. The chain uses TRBV28 and TRBJ2-1; possible D gene TRBD2, 6 bases. This receptor was identified in an adult with an advanced solid tumor such as melanoma, head and neck, liver or kidney cancer. The CDR3 protein is CASAGTPPYNEQFF. The CDR3 DNA sequence: TGTGCCAGCGCAGGGACTCCCCCCTACAATGAGCAGTTCTTC.